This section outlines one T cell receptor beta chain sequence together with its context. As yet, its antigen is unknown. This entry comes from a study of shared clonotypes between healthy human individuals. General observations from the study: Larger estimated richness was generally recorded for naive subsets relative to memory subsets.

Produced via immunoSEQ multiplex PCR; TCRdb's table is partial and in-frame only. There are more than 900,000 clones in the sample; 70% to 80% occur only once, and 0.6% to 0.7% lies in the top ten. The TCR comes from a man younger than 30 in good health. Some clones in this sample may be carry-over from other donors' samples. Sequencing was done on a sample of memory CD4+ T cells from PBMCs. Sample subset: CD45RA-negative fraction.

CDR3: CASSARQGSNQPQHF. DNA of the CDR3: TGTGCCAGCAGTGCCCGACAGGGTAGCAATCAGCCCCAGCATTTT. The V gene is TRBV6-1, the J gene TRBJ1-5; 7 bases align to TRBD1. Germline assignment: CDR1 MNHNS and CDR2 SASEGT. The CDR3 totals 15 residues. The J segment lost 0 bases and the V segment lost 4 bases, leaving 3 bases of the junction unmatched.